These T cell receptor beta chains were read from a single sample in a study of blood T cell repertoires in COVID-19. Sequencing was performed with immunoSEQ multiplex PCR; in TCRdb, only in-frame clones are kept and a portion is missing. In the table there are 150,000 to 200,000 clones, 70% to 85% of which are singletons. Sequencing was performed on peripheral blood. The receptor source for this set is a woman older than 75 with acute or convalescent COVID-19. Both conserved end residues are part of each CDR3. D genes are given only for firm matches. Expanded clones get a size class; other rows say once, few or many, or leave the size out.

CDR3 | DNA | V | D | J | size
CASSPGTSGRAGELFF | TGTGCCAGCAGCCCCGGGACTAGCGGGAGGGCCGGGGAGCTGTTTTTT | TRBV11-2 | TRBD2 | TRBJ2-2 | .
CASSKATPSSTDTQYF | TGTGCCAGCAGCAAAGCTACCCCCAGTAGCACAGATACGCAGTATTTT | TRBV21-1 | . | TRBJ2-3 | .
CATSPWGGETQYF | TGTGCCACCAGCCCGTGGGGGGGAGAGACCCAGTACTTC | TRBV15 | TRBD2 | TRBJ2-5 | .
CATGRGDEQFF | TGTGCCACCGGTCGCGGGGATGAGCAGTTCTTC | TRBV19 | . | TRBJ2-1 | .
CASSLAQGEIPYEQYF | TGCGCCAGCAGCTTGGCCCAGGGTGAGATTCCCTACGAGCAGTACTTC | TRBV5-1 | . | TRBJ2-7 | once
CAWSPRVTEAFF | TGTGCCTGGAGTCCACGAGTCACTGAAGCTTTCTTT | TRBV30 | . | TRBJ1-1 | .
CASSQDRGANEQFF | TGCGCCAGCAGCCAAGATCGGGGGGCCAATGAGCAGTTCTTC | TRBV4-3 | . | TRBJ2-1 | few
CAWDQGSGELFF | TGTGCCTGGGACCAGGGATCCGGGGAGCTGTTTTTT | TRBV30 | . | TRBJ2-2 | few
CASSPSNPGQVVSYTF | TGTGCCAGCAGCCCCAGTAACCCGGGACAGGTAGTAAGCTACACCTTC | TRBV4-2 | TRBD1 | TRBJ1-2 | .
CASSDQVSYTEAFF | TGTGCCAGCAGTGATCAGGTATCGTATACTGAAGCTTTCTTT | TRBV6-1 | . | TRBJ1-1 | .
CASSHRIDRTGVNYNYGYTF | TGTGCCAGCAGCCATAGAATTGACAGGACAGGGGTCAACTATAACTATGGCTACACCTTC | TRBV21-1 | . | TRBJ1-2 | .
CASRAGTGGNQPQHF | TGTGCCAGCAGGGCCGGGACAGGGGGGAATCAGCCCCAGCATTTT | TRBV2 | TRBD1 | TRBJ1-5 | few
CAWSQGQGQNTGELFF | TGTGCCTGGAGCCAAGGGCAGGGGCAGAACACCGGGGAGCTGTTTTTT | TRBV30 | . | TRBJ2-2 | .
CASSSGTSALNTGELFF | TGCGCCAGCAGTTCCGGGACTAGCGCCTTGAACACCGGGGAGCTGTTTTTT | TRBV5-1 | TRBD2 | TRBJ2-2 | .
CASSVGGPYNEQFF | TGTGCCAGCAGCGTAGGGGGCCCATACAATGAGCAGTTCTTC | TRBV9 | . | TRBJ2-1 | few
CASRLAGGNEQFF | TGTGCCAGCAGGCTAGCGGGAGGGAATGAGCAGTTCTTC | TRBV12-3/TRBV12-4 | TRBD2 | TRBJ2-1 | .